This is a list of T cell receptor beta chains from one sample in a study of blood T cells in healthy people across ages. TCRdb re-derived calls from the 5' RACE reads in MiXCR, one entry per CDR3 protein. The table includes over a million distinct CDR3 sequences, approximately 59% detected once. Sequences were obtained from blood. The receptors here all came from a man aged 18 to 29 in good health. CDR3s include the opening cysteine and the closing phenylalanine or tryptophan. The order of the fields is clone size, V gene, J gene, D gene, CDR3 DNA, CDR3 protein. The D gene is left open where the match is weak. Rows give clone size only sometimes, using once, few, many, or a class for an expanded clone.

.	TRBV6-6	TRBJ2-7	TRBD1	TGTGCCAGCAGTTACTCCCCGGACAGGGACTACGAGCAGTACTTC	CASSYSPDRDYEQYF
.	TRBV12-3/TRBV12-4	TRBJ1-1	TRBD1	TGTGCCAGCAGTCTCGGACAGGCGAAAACTTTCTTT	CASSLGQAKTFF
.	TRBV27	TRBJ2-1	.	TGTGCCATCAACGTGGGGACCGGTGAGCAGTTCTTC	CAINVGTGEQFF
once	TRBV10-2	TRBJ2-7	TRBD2	TGCGCCAGCAGTGCCCTAGCGGCCCCAAAAGAGCAGTACTTC	CASSALAAPKEQYF
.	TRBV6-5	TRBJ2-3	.	TGTGCCAGCAGTACCGGGACAACCATGAATACGCAGTATTTT	CASSTGTTMNTQYF
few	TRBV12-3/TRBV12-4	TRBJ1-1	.	TGTGCCAGCAGTTTACGTCAGGAGCGGGTCACTGAAGCTTTCTTT	CASSLRQERVTEAFF
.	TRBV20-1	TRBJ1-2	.	TGCAGTGCCAGCGAAAGATTTAACTATGGCTACACCTTC	CSASERFNYGYTF
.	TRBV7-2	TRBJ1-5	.	TGTGCCAGCAGTCTATCTAGAGGCAATCAGCCCCAGCATTTT	CASSLSRGNQPQHF
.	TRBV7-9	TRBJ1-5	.	TGTGCCAGCAGCAACACTAATCAGCCCCAGCATTTT	CASSNTNQPQHF
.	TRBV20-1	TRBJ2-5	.	TGCAGTGCTAGAGAGAGGGGGTACCAAGAGACCCAGTACTTC	CSARERGYQETQYF
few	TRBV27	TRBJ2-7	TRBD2	TGTGCCAGCAGTTGGGGCAGGGACTACTACGAGCAGTACTTC	CASSWGRDYYEQYF
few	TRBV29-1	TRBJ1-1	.	TGCAGCGTTGACTTTAGCGCCGGGCAAAAGATTGAAGCTTTCTTT	CSVDFSAGQKIEAFF
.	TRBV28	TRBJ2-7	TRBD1	TGTGCCAGCAGTTTACCTCCGGGACAGGGGTTTCCATACGAGCAGTACTTC	CASSLPPGQGFPYEQYF
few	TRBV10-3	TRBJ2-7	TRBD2	TGTGCCATCAAGCGGGACTCAGATAACTACGAGCAGTACTTC	CAIKRDSDNYEQYF
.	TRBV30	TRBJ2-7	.	TGTGCCTCAAACCGCGGTCGCTACGAGCAGTACTTC	CASNRGRYEQYF
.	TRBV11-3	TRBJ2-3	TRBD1	TGTGCCAGCAGCTTACGATGGGACAGCCTTAGCACAGATACGCAGTATTTT	CASSLRWDSLSTDTQYF
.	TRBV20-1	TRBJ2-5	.	TGCAGTGCAAGACTGACCCCGGGCGCCCAAGAGACCCAGTACTTC	CSARLTPGAQETQYF
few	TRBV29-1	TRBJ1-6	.	TGCAGCTCTCTGACGAGGAATTCACCCCTCCACTTT	CSSLTRNSPLHF
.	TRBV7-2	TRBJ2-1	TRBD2	TGTGCCAGCAGCCATAGCGGGATAGAGCAGTTCTTC	CASSHSGIEQFF
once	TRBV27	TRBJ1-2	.	TGTGCCAGCAGGGGAATTGACGGGGCGCGGGGTTATGGCTACACCTTC	CASRGIDGARGYGYTF
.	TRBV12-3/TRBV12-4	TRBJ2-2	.	TGTGCCAGCAGACCGGGACGGGTGAACACCGGGGAGCTGTTTTTT	CASRPGRVNTGELFF
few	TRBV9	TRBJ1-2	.	TGTGCCAGCAGCGACCGGGACATGGGGGGCTATGGCTACACCTTC	CASSDRDMGGYGYTF